Following are 9 T cell receptor beta chains from one sample sequenced in a study of human T cells and chemical hapten exposure. TCRdb reanalysed the RACE reads using MiXCR and keeps one entry per CDR3 protein. The sample has 330,000 or so distinct CDR3 sequences, around 6% seen once; the top ten hold about 5.6%. Time point meaning: patch test 2, 6 weeks after DPC sensitization. Specified treatment: therapeutic diphenylcyclopropenone sensitization with weekly scalp DPC. This material consisted of whole blood, taken in connection with sensitization to the hapten diphenylcyclopropenone (DPC). The receptors derive from a woman younger than 30 with alopecia areata. Some clones in this sample may be carry-over from other donors' samples.

This clonotype was seen only a few times. The chain links TRBV3-1 to TRBJ1-4; 7 nucleotides align to TRBD1. J was trimmed by 8 bases and V by 5 bases; bases with no gene match: 5. Germline assignment: CDR1 LGHDT and CDR2 YNNKEL (reference sequence). CDR3 size: 13 residues. The CDR3 spells CASSYRGYEKLFF. The CDR3 DNA sequence: TGTGCCAGCAGCTACAGGGGATACGAAAAACTGTTTTTT. Full variable domain (outside the CDR3, taken from reference TRBV3-1 and TRBJ1-4): DTAVSQTPKYLVTQMGNDKSIKCEQNLGHDTMYWYKQDSKKFLKIMFSYNNKELIINETVPNRFSPKSPDKAHLNLHINSLELGDSAVYFCASSYRGYEKLFFGSGTQLSVL.

This clonotype was counted ten times or more. This chain connects TRBV18 to TRBJ1-1; 9 bases agree with TRBD1. This CDR3 has 16 amino acids. With 4 bases clipped from V and 2 bases from J, the junction kept 8 bases outside the gene matches. Germline CDR1 KGHSH, CDR2 LQKENI. The CDR3: CASSRGQGSANTEAFF. CDR3 sequence (DNA): TGTGCCAGCTCACGCGGACAGGGGTCTGCTAACACTGAAGCTTTCTTT.

This clonotype occurred many times. The chain employs TRBV9 and TRBJ1-1; 8 nucleotides line up with TRBD1. CDR3 size: 14 residues. The junction had 4 bases not matched to a gene; V was cut back by 2 bases and J by 4 bases. The V gene's germline CDR1 is SGDLS and CDR2 YYNGEE. DNA for the CDR3: TGTGCCAGCAGCGTGGTGACAGGGGTCACTGAAGCTTTCTTT. Encoded protein: CASSVVTGVTEAFF.

The table lists this clonotype with a few counts. The genes are TRBV20-1 and TRBJ1-6; TRBD1 matches 7 bases. Germline V lookup: CDR1 DFQATT, CDR2 SNEGSKA (reference sequence). The CDR3 has 15 amino acids. V trimming: 1 base; J trimming: 10 bases; junction bases outside the gene matches: 10. Here the CDR3 reads CSARVDRVDGSPLHF. The CDR3 DNA reads as TGCAGTGCTAGAGTTGACAGGGTGGACGGATCACCCCTCCACTTT.

The gene calls are TRBV2 and TRBJ1-5; D is possibly TRBD1 (5 bases). CDR1 SNHLY and CDR2 FYNNEI come from the germline V gene. The CDR3 covers 14 residues. V was shortened by 0 bases and J by 5 bases, with 8 bases between the two germline ends. CDR3 loop: CASSEARGDQPQHF. The CDR3 region has the DNA TGTGCCAGCAGTGAAGCGCGGGGGGATCAGCCCCAGCATTTT.

The chain couples TRBV6-2 or TRBV6-3 to TRBJ1-5; tentatively, D is TRBD1 (5 bases). Germline CDR1 and CDR2: MNHEY and SVGEGT. This CDR3 region has 16 residues. V was pared by 4 bases and J by 5 bases, with 18 bases between. In nucleotides, the CDR3 is TGTGCCAGCAGTTCAAACTGGCAGGGTGCCGATCAGCCCCAGCATTTT. Its protein is CASSSNWQGADQPQHF.

This clonotype was observed a few times. The chain is built from TRBV10-3 and TRBJ2-1, with D tentatively TRBD1 (8 bases). The CDR3 length is 15 residues. Germline assignment: CDR1 ENHRY and CDR2 SYGVKD. Trimming took off 8 bases at V and 12 bases at J, with 26 bases between the two ends. This CDR3 reads CAIAGDRSYSFGQFF. The CDR3 nucleotides read TGTGCCATCGCGGGGGACAGGTCATACAGTTTCGGGCAGTTCTTC.

V gene TRBV7-9 combines with J gene TRBJ1-1; D perhaps matches TRBD1 (6 bases). The CDR3 is 17 residues long. Trimming took 5 bases from V and 0 from J, leaving 19 bases between them. CDR1 and CDR2 (germline): SEHNR, FQNEAQ (reference sequence). This CDR3 reads CASSTRDNQNMNTEAFF. The CDR3 DNA reads TGTGCCAGCAGCACACGGGACAACCAGAATATGAACACTGAAGCTTTCTTT.

This clonotype was counted many times. This chain connects TRBV6-2 or TRBV6-3 to TRBJ2-3; no clear D gene. This CDR3 spans 12 amino acids. V was pared by 4 bases and J by 4 bases, with 6 bases between. The V gene's germline CDR1 is MNHEY and CDR2 SVGEGT. Written as DNA, the CDR3 is TGTGCCAGCAGTTCCGTAGCAGATACGCAGTATTTT. The encoded protein is CASSSVADTQYF.